Below, 8 T cell receptor beta chains from the same sample are listed, as sequenced in a study of control samples from healthy donors and cancer patients. Clones were read by immunoSEQ multiplex PCR, and TCRdb kept only the in-frame ones, dropping some. The sample lists 80,000 to 100,000 clones; roughly 92% were seen once. Sequenced sample: blood. The receptors stem from a human donor in good health. The donor label of this sample is uncertain.

The chain employs TRBV29-1 and TRBJ1-3, with D perhaps matching TRBD1 (6 bases). The CDR3 totals 14 residues. Per the germline V gene, CDR1 is SQVTM and CDR2 is ANQGSEA. With 3 bases removed from V and 2 bases from J, the gap between germline ends came to 11 bases. In nucleotides, the CDR3 is TGCAGCGTTGATACAGGGCTGGCTGGAAACACCATATATTTT. This encodes CSVDTGLAGNTIYF.

This chain joins TRBV7-8 and TRBJ2-7; no clear D gene. The CDR3 is 14 amino acids. V shed 1 base and J shed 1 base, with 8 bases lying between them. The germline V gene has CDR1 SGHVS and CDR2 FQNEAQ. The CDR3 DNA sequence: TGTGCCAGCAGCTTAGGGACGGTATCCTACGAGCAGTACGTC. As protein: CASSLGTVSYEQYV.

This chain connects TRBV18 to TRBJ1-1; no firm D call. This CDR3 is built from 16 residues. Germline CDR1 KGHSH, CDR2 LQKENI. The V end lost 3 bases, the J end lost 1 base, and 15 bases lay between the germline ends. The CDR3 region has the DNA TGTGCCAGCTCACCTCAAGGTAATCCTCGGAACACTGAAGCTTTCTTT. Translated, it gives CASSPQGNPRNTEAFF.

The J gene is TRBJ2-2, the V gene TRBV24-1, with 7 nucleotides matching TRBD1. CDR3 length: 18 residues. CDR1 and CDR2 from the germline V gene are KGHDR and SFDVKD. V lost 2 bases, J lost 7 bases, and 15 bases stayed unmatched. CDR3: CATSDSRTTGWEGGELFF. CDR3 bases: TGTGCCACCAGTGATTCTCGGACGACAGGGTGGGAAGGCGGGGAGCTGTTTTTT.

The J gene is TRBJ2-7, the V gene TRBV6-2 or TRBV6-3; D is uncertain. The germline V and J ends were trimmed by 0 bases and 7 bases, with 10 bases remaining between them. Germline V gene lookup returns CDR1 MNHEY and CDR2 SVGEGT. This CDR3 contains 13 residues. The CDR3 loop is CASSYSAKREQYV. The CDR3 DNA reads TGTGCCAGCAGTTACTCGGCGAAGAGGGAGCAGTACGTC.

This chain uses TRBV5-1 with TRBJ1-1; no clear D gene. CDR3 size: 13 residues. Trimming left V 5 bases short and J 5 bases short, with 13 bases between. Germline-derived CDR1 and CDR2 are SGHRS and YFSETQ. The CDR3 loop reads CASSMGLGTEAFF. DNA of the CDR3: TGCGCCAGCAGTATGGGTCTGGGGACTGAAGCTTTCTTT.

The J gene is TRBJ1-3, the V gene TRBV14; D call uncertain. CDR1 is SGHDN and CDR2 is FVKESK in the germline V gene. There are 14 residues in the CDR3. The V end lost 2 bases, the J end lost 2 bases, and 7 bases lay between the germline ends. CDR3: CASSQHGTGNTIYF. Here the CDR3 DNA reads TGTGCCAGCAGCCAACATGGGACTGGAAACACCATATATTTT. Together with reference TRBV14 and TRBJ1-3, the CDR3 gives the full variable domain: EAGVTQFPSHSVIEKGQTVTLRCDPISGHDNLYWYRRVMGKEIKFLLHFVKESKQDESGMPNNRFLAERTGGTYSTLKVQPAELEDSGVYFCASSQHGTGNTIYFGEGSWLTVV.

The chain joins TRBV5-1 to TRBJ2-1, with D hard to call. The germline gives CDR1 SGHRS, CDR2 YFSETQ. The CDR3 is made up of 14 amino acids. V dropped 4 bases and J dropped 8 bases, with 16 bases sitting between them. CDR3 amino acids: CASSLRIGEDEQFF. For the CDR3, the DNA is TGCGCCAGCAGCCTCCGGATCGGTGAGGATGAGCAGTTCTTC.